This entry is about one T cell receptor beta chain. This entry comes from a study of blood T cells in healthy people across ages. Using a J-beta primer mix together with a sample-barcoded 5' primer, a second PCR was run for about 7 to 12 cycles. Each CDR3 protein is one row after TCRdb ran MiXCR on the 5' RACE reads. The data contain 270,000 or so distinct CDR3 sequences, less than 30% of them singletons. V was pared by 8 bases and J by 6 bases, with 6 bases of the junction left unmatched. Per the germline V gene, CDR1 is MDHEN and CDR2 is SYDVKM. The CDR3 is 14 residues long. Sequenced sample: blood. The chain is built from TRBV28 and TRBJ1-4; 10 bases fit TRBD1. The receptor comes from a woman in her 70s in good health. CDR3 residues: CASGFGTGDEKLFF. For the CDR3, the DNA is TGTGCCAGCGGGTTCGGGACAGGGGATGAAAAACTGTTTTTT.